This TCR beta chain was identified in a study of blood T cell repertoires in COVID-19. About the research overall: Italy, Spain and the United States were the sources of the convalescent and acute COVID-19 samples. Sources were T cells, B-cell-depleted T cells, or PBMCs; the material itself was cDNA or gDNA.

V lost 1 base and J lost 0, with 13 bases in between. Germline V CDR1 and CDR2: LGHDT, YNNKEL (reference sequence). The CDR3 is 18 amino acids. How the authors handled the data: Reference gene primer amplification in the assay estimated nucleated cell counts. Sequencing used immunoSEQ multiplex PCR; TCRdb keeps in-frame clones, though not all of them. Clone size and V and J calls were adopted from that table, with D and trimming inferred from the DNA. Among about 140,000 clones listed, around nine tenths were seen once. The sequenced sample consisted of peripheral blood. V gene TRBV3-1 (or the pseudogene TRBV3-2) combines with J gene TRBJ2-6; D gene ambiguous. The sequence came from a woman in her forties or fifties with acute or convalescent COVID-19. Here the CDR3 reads CASSQGAQTLSGANVLTF. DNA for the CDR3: TGTGCCAGCAGCCAAGGAGCACAGACCCTCTCTGGGGCCAACGTCCTGACTTTC.